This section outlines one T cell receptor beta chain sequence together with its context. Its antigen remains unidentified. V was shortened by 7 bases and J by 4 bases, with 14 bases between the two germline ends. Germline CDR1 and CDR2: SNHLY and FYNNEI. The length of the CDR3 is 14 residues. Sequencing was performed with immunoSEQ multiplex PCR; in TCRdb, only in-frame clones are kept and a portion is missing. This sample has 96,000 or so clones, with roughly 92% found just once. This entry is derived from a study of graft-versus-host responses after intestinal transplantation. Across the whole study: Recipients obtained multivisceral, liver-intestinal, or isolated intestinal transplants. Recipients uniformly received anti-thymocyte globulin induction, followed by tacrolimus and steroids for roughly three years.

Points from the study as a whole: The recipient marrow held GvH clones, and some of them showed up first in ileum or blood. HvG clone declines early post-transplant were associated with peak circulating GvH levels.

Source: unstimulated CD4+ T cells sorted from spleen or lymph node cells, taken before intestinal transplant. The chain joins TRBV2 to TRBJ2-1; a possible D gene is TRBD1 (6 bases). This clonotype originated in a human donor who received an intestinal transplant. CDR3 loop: CASTIQTGYNEQFF. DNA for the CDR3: TGTGCCAGCACCATCCAGACAGGTTACAATGAGCAGTTCTTC.